The rows below give T cell receptor beta chains drawn from one sample of a study of OX40 agonist ivuxolimab in advanced cancers. Using immunoSEQ multiplex PCR, the repertoire was profiled, and TCRdb retains in-frame clones only, with some absent. The top ten hold approximately 0.64% of the sample, which has approximately 64,000 clones, around 83% seen once. The starting material was CD4+ or CD8+ T cells sorted from blood, obtained in a trial of the OX40 agonist ivuxolimab. The receptors were sampled from an adult with an advanced solid tumor such as melanoma, head and neck, liver or kidney cancer. Both conserved end residues are part of each CDR3. The D gene is left open where the match is weak. Clone size is not always given. Where it is, it says once, few, many or a class for expanded clones.

clone size | D gene | J gene | V gene | CDR3 protein | CDR3 DNA
NA | TRBD2 | TRBJ2-1 | TRBV9 | CASSPRTSGGSNEQFF | TGTGCCAGCAGCCCTCGCACTAGCGGGGGGAGCAATGAGCAGTTCTTC
NA | NA | TRBJ2-2 | TRBV6-5 | CASMAGHLNTGELFF | TGTGCCAGCATGGCCGGGCATCTGAACACCGGGGAGCTGTTTTTT
once | NA | TRBJ2-7 | TRBV30 | CAWGKNLGEQYF | TGTGCCTGGGGTAAGAACCTGGGGGAGCAGTACTTC
NA | NA | TRBJ2-7 | TRBV2 | CASSEGAGAFAYEQYF | TGTGCCAGCAGTGAGGGGGCAGGGGCTTTTGCCTACGAGCAGTACTTC
NA | NA | TRBJ2-3 | TRBV13 | CASSSPRTDTQYF | TGTGCCAGCAGCTCTCCTCGCACAGATACGCAGTATTTT
NA | TRBD1 | TRBJ2-7 | TRBV7-9 | CASSLADGQGAGEQYF | TGTGCCAGCAGCTTAGCCGACGGACAGGGGGCGGGTGAGCAGTACTTC
NA | NA | TRBJ2-2 | TRBV7-8 | CASSSRGPVNTGELFF | TGTGCCAGCAGCTCCCGGGGGCCCGTAAACACCGGGGAGCTGTTTTTT
NA | TRBD2 | TRBJ2-1 | TRBV19 | CATFGGTSGHNEQFF | TGTGCCACCTTTGGAGGGACTAGCGGACACAATGAGCAGTTCTTC
few | NA | TRBJ2-7 | TRBV6-5 | CASSRGYEQYF | TGTGCCAGTTCCAGGGGCTACGAGCAGTACTTC
NA | NA | TRBJ2-1 | TRBV9 | CASSPRGLLNEQFF | TGTGCCAGCAGCCCCCGGGGACTCCTCAATGAGCAGTTCTTC
NA | NA | TRBJ1-1 | TRBV2 | CASSQINTEAFF | TGTGCCAGCAGTCAAATTAACACTGAAGCTTTCTTT
NA | NA | TRBJ1-3 | TRBV5-6 | CASSSRTRGGNTIYF | TGTGCCAGCAGCTCCCGGACCCGGGGTGGAAACACCATATATTTT
NA | NA | TRBJ1-1 | TRBV11-3 | CASSFRRGTEAFF | TGTGCCAGCAGCTTCCGGAGGGGCACTGAAGCTTTCTTT
NA | NA | TRBJ1-2 | TRBV10-3 | CAISEPRTRKGTF | TGTGCCATCAGTGAGCCTAGGACCCGGAAGGGCACCTTC
few | TRBD1 | TRBJ1-2 | TRBV5-4 | CASSSGPGQLTYGYTF | TGTGCCAGCAGCTCTGGGCCGGGACAGTTAACCTATGGCTACACCTTC
NA | TRBD1 | TRBJ1-2 | TRBV15 | CATSEGQEYGYTF | TGTGCCACCAGCGAGGGACAGGAGTATGGCTACACCTTC
few | TRBD1 | TRBJ2-6 | TRBV5-1 | CASSLWGTGQSGANVLTF | TGCGCCAGCAGCTTGTGGGGGACAGGGCAATCTGGGGCCAACGTCCTGACTTTC
NA | NA | TRBJ2-1 | TRBV7-8 | CASSLDGVSSYNEQFF | TGTGCCAGCAGCTTAGACGGGGTTAGCTCCTACAATGAGCAGTTCTTC
NA | NA | TRBJ2-3 | TRBV27 | CASSLKWVTDTQYF | TGTGCCAGCAGTTTAAAATGGGTCACAGATACGCAGTATTTT
NA | NA | TRBJ2-3 | TRBV6-5 | CASSPNTLATDTQYF | TGTGCCAGCAGCCCAAACACCCTCGCCACAGATACGCAGTATTTT
NA | TRBD2 | TRBJ2-3 | TRBV5-4 | CASSTLAGGDTDTQYF | TGTGCCAGCAGCACACTAGCGGGAGGGGACACAGATACGCAGTATTTT
NA | TRBD1 | TRBJ1-2 | TRBV5-4 | CASSFDRGGYTF | TGTGCCAGCAGCTTCGACAGGGGAGGCTACACCTTC
NA | TRBD1 | TRBJ2-3 | TRBV15 | CATKNGRGLVSTDTQYF | TGTGCCACCAAAAACGGCAGGGGGCTTGTCTCCACAGATACGCAGTATTTT
NA | NA | TRBJ1-6 | TRBV19 | CASSIGGPGSPLHF | TGTGCCAGTAGTATTGGGGGGCCTGGGTCACCCCTCCACTTT
few | NA | TRBJ2-5 | TRBV9 | CASSVRAGDLWQETQYF | TGTGCCAGCAGCGTAAGGGCTGGGGACCTGTGGCAAGAGACCCAGTACTTC
NA | TRBD2 | TRBJ2-7 | TRBV7-9 | CASSPGGLAGDLYEQYF | TGTGCCAGCAGCCCCGGTGGACTAGCGGGGGACCTCTACGAGCAGTACTTC
NA | NA | TRBJ1-1 | TRBV11-3 | CASSLDYSGDAFF | TGTGCCAGCAGCTTAGATTATTCGGGGGACGCTTTCTTT
NA | NA | TRBJ2-7 | TRBV6-1 | CASSVGRAQYEQYF | TGTGCCAGCAGTGTGGGCAGGGCGCAATACGAGCAGTACTTC
NA | NA | TRBJ1-6 | TRBV5-1 | CASSLGTDSPLHF | TGCGCCAGCAGCCTAGGGACGGATTCACCCCTCCACTTT
NA | NA | TRBJ1-2 | TRBV5-1 | CASSLSADYGYTF | TGCGCCAGCAGCTTGTCGGCCGACTATGGCTACACCTTC
NA | NA | TRBJ2-7 | TRBV5-1 | CASSLLGASSYEQYF | TGCGCCAGCAGCTTGCTAGGGGCTAGCTCCTACGAGCAGTACTTC
NA | NA | TRBJ1-4 | TRBV9 | CASSGDLPNEKLFF | TGTGCCAGCAGCGGGGATCTACCTAATGAAAAACTGTTTTTT
NA | NA | TRBJ1-1 | TRBV2 | CASSPLVRAFF | TGTGCCAGCAGTCCTCTCGTTCGAGCTTTCTTT
few | NA | TRBJ1-4 | TRBV6-1 | CASSELRNEKLFF | TGTGCCAGCAGTGAACTCAGGAATGAAAAACTGTTTTTT
NA | TRBD2 | TRBJ2-1 | TRBV5-1 | CASGGGSGLPYNEQFF | TGCGCCAGCGGCGGGGGGTCCGGGCTTCCCTACAATGAGCAGTTCTTC
NA | NA | TRBJ1-1 | TRBV6-1 | CASSGKGGDTEAFF | TGTGCCAGCAGCGGCAAGGGAGGGGACACTGAAGCTTTCTTT
NA | NA | TRBJ2-7 | TRBV30 | CAWRGGDGRGSYEQYF | TGTGCCTGGAGAGGGGGAGATGGCAGGGGTTCCTACGAGCAGTACTTC
NA | NA | TRBJ2-3 | TRBV7-9 | CASSFGLSDSTDTQYF | TGTGCCAGCAGCTTCGGGCTGTCGGATAGCACAGATACGCAGTATTTT
NA | NA | TRBJ2-1 | TRBV7-6 | CASSLLNRGTAGEQFF | TGTGCCAGCAGCTTACTAAATAGAGGGACAGCGGGTGAGCAGTTCTTC
once | NA | TRBJ1-2 | TRBV6-4 | CASSDSMEIGYGYTF | TGTGCCAGCAGTGACTCCATGGAAATTGGCTATGGCTACACCTTC
once | NA | TRBJ2-3 | TRBV5-1 | CASSPGGWGADTQYF | TGCGCCAGCAGCCCTGGAGGGTGGGGGGCAGATACGCAGTATTTT
NA | NA | TRBJ1-5 | TRBV5-1 | CASSLTGPNQPQHF | TGCGCCAGCAGCCTGACAGGACCCAATCAGCCCCAGCATTTT
few | NA | TRBJ1-5 | TRBV10-3 | CAISESNVLSNQPQHF | TGTGCCATCAGTGAGTCGAACGTCCTTAGCAATCAGCCCCAGCATTTT
NA | NA | TRBJ2-3 | TRBV29-1 | CSVEGTADTQYF | TGCAGCGTTGAGGGTACAGCAGATACGCAGTATTTT
NA | NA | TRBJ2-2 | TRBV11-3 | CASSLARTGELFF | TGTGCCAGCAGCTTAGCCCGCACCGGGGAGCTGTTTTTT
NA | TRBD1 | TRBJ1-6 | TRBV2 | CARHEQGDSPLHF | TGTGCCAGGCACGAGCAGGGGGATTCACCCCTCCACTTT
NA | NA | TRBJ2-5 | TRBV5-6 | CASSLRWETQYF | TGTGCCAGCAGCTTGCGATGGGAGACCCAGTACTTC
NA | NA | TRBJ1-2 | TRBV7-2 | CASSLGGLNYGYTF | TGTGCCAGCAGCTTAGGGGGCCTCAACTATGGCTACACCTTC
NA | NA | TRBJ1-5 | TRBV10-3 | CAISDGQGLSQPQHF | TGTGCCATCAGTGACGGCCAGGGTTTAAGTCAGCCCCAGCATTTT
NA | NA | TRBJ2-2 | TRBV10-1 | CASRPGLNTGELFF | TGCGCCAGCAGACCGGGACTCAACACCGGGGAGCTGTTTTTT
NA | TRBD1 | TRBJ1-4 | TRBV28 | CASSLYRGGNEKLFF | TGTGCCAGCAGTTTATATAGAGGGGGCAATGAAAAACTGTTTTTT
NA | NA | TRBJ2-1 | TRBV6-5 | CASSYGYNEQFF | TGTGCCAGCAGTTACGGCTACAATGAGCAGTTCTTC
NA | NA | TRBJ1-2 | TRBV21-1 | CASSKWQNNYGYTF | TGTGCCAGCAGCAAATGGCAAAACAACTATGGCTACACCTTC
NA | NA | TRBJ2-7 | TRBV5-6 | CASSSYYEQYF | TGTGCCAGCAGCTCCTACTACGAGCAGTACTTC
NA | NA | TRBJ2-3 | TRBV5-1 | CASGRGGGTDTQYF | TGCGCCAGCGGACGAGGGGGAGGCACAGATACGCAGTATTTT
NA | NA | TRBJ2-3 | TRBV12-5 | CASALARGDRTDTQYF | TGTGCTAGTGCCCTCGCTCGAGGCGACCGCACAGATACGCAGTATTTT
NA | NA | TRBJ1-5 | TRBV11-2 | CASSTQGSQPQHF | TGTGCCAGCAGCACTCAGGGCAGTCAGCCCCAGCATTTT
NA | TRBD2 | TRBJ2-7 | TRBV2 | CASSQAGGPYEQYF | TGTGCCAGCTCTCAGGCGGGAGGGCCTTACGAGCAGTACTTC
NA | NA | TRBJ2-1 | TRBV19 | CASSIGVSSYNEQFF | TGTGCCAGTAGTATAGGAGTGTCATCCTACAATGAGCAGTTCTTC
few | NA | TRBJ2-1 | TRBV5-5 | CASSRYPPRAGTSLYNEQFF | TGTGCCAGCAGCCGATATCCCCCGAGAGCCGGGACAAGCTTATACAATGAGCAGTTCTTC